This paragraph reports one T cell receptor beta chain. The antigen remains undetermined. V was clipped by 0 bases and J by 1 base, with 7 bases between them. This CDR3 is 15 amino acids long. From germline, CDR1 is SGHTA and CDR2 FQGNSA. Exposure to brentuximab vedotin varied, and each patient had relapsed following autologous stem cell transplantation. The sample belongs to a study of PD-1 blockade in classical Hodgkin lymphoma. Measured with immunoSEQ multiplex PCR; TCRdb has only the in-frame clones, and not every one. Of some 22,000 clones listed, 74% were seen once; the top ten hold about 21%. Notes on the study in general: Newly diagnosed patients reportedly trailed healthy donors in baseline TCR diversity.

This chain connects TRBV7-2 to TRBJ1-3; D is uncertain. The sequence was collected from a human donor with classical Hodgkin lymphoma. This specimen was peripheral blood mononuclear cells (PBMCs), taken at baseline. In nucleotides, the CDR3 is TGTGCCAGCAGCTTAGCAGGGCGTTCTGGAAACACCATATATTTT. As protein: CASSLAGRSGNTIYF.